Here is one TCR beta chain with its context. What it binds is not known. The sample originates from a study of cytomegalovirus exposure and HLA in healthy donors. General study results and limits: In vitro confirmation showed three CMV-associated chains to be CMV antigen specific.

Use of 60 Vbeta and 13 Jbeta primers characterized the PCR. The method was immunoSEQ multiplex PCR; TCRdb's version includes in-frame clones alone and lacks a portion of them. The profile shows around 100,000 clones, just under 80% of them singletons. Germline V lookup: CDR1 SGHAT, CDR2 FQDESV (reference sequence). Trimming removed 1 base from V and 0 bases from J, with 17 bases in between. The CDR3 covers 18 residues. This receptor was taken from a man aged 30 to 45 in good health and CMV-seronegative. The specimen sequenced was PBMCs. J is TRBJ2-3 and V is TRBV11-1; perhaps TRBD1 as D (6 bases). CDR3 bases: TGTGCCAGCAGCTTAGGGGACACTCGACAAGCAAGCACAGATACGCAGTATTTT. The encoded protein is CASSLGDTRQASTDTQYF.